This T cell receptor (beta chain) comes out of a study of cytomegalovirus exposure and HLA in healthy donors (dated by TCRdb to about 2017). About the full investigation: An earlier analysis of approximately 590 of the donors reported roughly 270 Gb of sequence data and some 120 million unique TCR beta sequences from about 200 million T cells. An early release covering roughly 640 HLA-typed donors comprised approximately 290 gigabases of sequencing data and around 86 million unique TCR sequences. The genetic ancestry cluster associated with self-reported Caucasian donors included over 80% of the 350 to 500 genotyped donors. The study aimed to test whether signatures of past pathogen exposure could be identified by cataloging public T cell receptors. The study used immunosequencing to profile the T cell repertoires of hundreds of subjects and linked those repertoires to cytomegalovirus serostatus. Besides the first cohort of more than 650 subjects, a separate validation cohort made up of some 110 different subjects was used. The study combined high-throughput TCR immunosequencing, statistical association of individual TCRs with disease status, and machine learning to predict cytomegalovirus infection status. A later analysis re-examined previously published TCR beta repertoires from about 670 donors and added high-resolution HLA genotyping to investigate patterns of TCR occurrence. Rather than using new phenotypic data, the later analysis identified candidate immune exposures from TCR beta sequences and from how often those sequences occurred across donors. To decide whether each TCR beta V gene segment behaved as functional or pseudogenic, an earlier analysis of over 500 of the donors relied on high-throughput TCR beta sequencing. Donor age, sex, ethnicity and CMV serostatus were compiled together with the repertoire data. In a later genetic analysis, genome-wide SNP genotypes for about 55% of the 666 donors were used, and that subset was treated as a discovery cohort. All discovery cohort repertoires had been generated on a single sequencing platform. Both class I and class II loci were covered by HLA typing, at four-digit resolution. Typing coverage varied by locus: 629-630 donors for A, B, C, DRB1 and DQB1; some 520 for DQA1; about 570 for DPA1; around 490 for DPB1. Because of strong linkage in the cohort, roughly 5 DR-DQ haplotypes were treated as single units for association and clustering. Among roughly 400 genotyped donors of the cohort, an average of approximately 250,000 unique TCR beta nucleotide sequences were sequenced per donor, about a sixth of them non-productive.

Germline trimming: 6 bases from V, 8 bases from J; junction bases outside gene matches: 18. The CDR3, from cysteine to phenylalanine, totals 16 residues. Only the CDR3 DNA stays, 48 bases, in frame from base 1. For CDR1 and CDR2, the germline V gene (reference sequence) lists LNHDA and SQIVND. Study-level results and caveats: At a false discovery rate of 0.05, a later analysis linked under 20,000 TCR beta sequences to specific HLA alleles. When HLA alleles, especially DR and DQ, strongly co-occurred, attributing TCR associations to individual alleles was difficult. In a later analysis, the rate of TCR association differed among HLA loci, with DRB1 alleles having the most associated TCRs and HLA-C alleles having the fewest. Because some donors lacked HLA typing at each locus, the association tests relied only on the typed subset. Some IMGT-functional V segments, including TRBV6-2 and TRBV6-3, could not be told apart with the 87-base-pair reads, so those segments were excluded. Most TCR sequences were observed very rarely across donors, whereas some public TCRs were present in many individuals. Immune exposure information for the cohort was limited to CMV serostatus. A later genetic analysis reported fewer N-insertions in productive TCRs among donors in an Asian-associated ancestry cluster than the roughly 700-donor mean. An association between a missense DCLRE1C variant and V-gene and J-gene trimming of TCR beta chains was found in a later genetic analysis and replicated in an independent cohort. Presence/absence analyses assumed roughly uniform sequencing depth across donors, an assumption that may not hold. Around 16 rarely observed V segments, including chromosome 9 orphons, were excluded from the earlier analysis of a few hundred of the donors because counts were too low. The study listed 150 to 200 TCR beta chains as associated with cytomegalovirus. Most CMV-associated TCR beta chains appeared to be HLA-restricted in a later analysis, and the HLA associations seemed to be driven largely by CMV exposure. The classifier was reported to diagnose cytomegalovirus status with high specificity and sensitivity in both the original and validation cohorts. The cohort was sequenced for TCR beta chains only, and without alpha or paired-chain data the features that could be detected were limited. A group of highly shared sequence variants was considered likely to be a technical artifact of the sequencing pipeline. In a later analysis, HLA-associated TCR beta chains showed more clonal expansion and lower generation probabilities than non-associated chains that were equally common. In vitro tests confirmed that a few of the cytomegalovirus-associated TCR beta chains recognize cytomegalovirus antigens. The authors suggested that the approach could potentially be generalized to other disease states and immunological phenotypes. According to a later analysis, parvovirus B19, influenza, CMV and Epstein-Barr virus appeared linked to several top co-occurrence clusters. A further reported finding was that TCR beta sequences accurately predicted the HLA-A and HLA-B alleles for most subjects in the first cohort. Correlated functional status among segregating V segments might reflect linkage disequilibrium, but an unknown experimental factor could not be ruled out. Broadly in line with IMGT annotations, most TCR beta V segments showed up in productive rearrangements about 90% or about 30% of the time in an earlier analysis of around 550 of the donors.

The cohort was made up of approximately 670 healthy bone marrow donors. Cohort members were all nominally healthy when sampled, although unrecorded immune exposures were likely present. The donor was CMV seronegative and belonged to the group of 350 to 400 seronegative cohort members. Each donor provided a peripheral blood sample, and peripheral blood mononuclear cells were used for TCR beta sequencing. The Qiagen DNeasy Blood Extraction Kit was used to extract genomic DNA from the blood cell samples. Library preparation was by the immunoSEQ multiplex PCR assay. A mixture of 60 forward primers for TCR Vbeta segments and 13 reverse primers for TCR Jbeta segments was used in the multiplex PCR. The CDR3 region of rearranged TCR beta genes was amplified from genomic DNA by a multiplex PCR assay. Amplified TCR beta libraries were sequenced as 87-base-pair reads on the Illumina HiSeq System. The published analysis was carried out like this. In a later analysis, tens of millions of unique TCR beta chains were counted across the approximately 640 repertoires, and roughly 11 million of these chains were shared by at least two donors. Raw reads were error-corrected and collapsed into unique sequences with a nearest-neighbor algorithm that merged closely related sequences to remove PCR and sequencing errors. CDR3 sequences were aligned to IMGT reference sequences to assign V, D and J gene segments. Each retained sequence needed at least a six-nucleotide match to both a V gene segment and a J gene segment. A rearrangement counted as productive if the CDR3 had no stop codons and remained in frame with V and J, and every other rearrangement counted as non-productive. Following IMGT convention, CDR3 was defined as the stretch from the second conserved V-encoded cysteine up to the conserved J-encoded phenylalanine. The earlier analysis of some 600 of the donors excluded sequences that lacked an unambiguous match to a single V gene segment. An earlier analysis of some 500 of the donors classified V segments as functional when productive rearrangements were above 56.7% and as segregating when the standard deviation between donors was above 5%. A statistical classification framework was built to diagnose cytomegalovirus status from the catalog of TCR beta chain sequences. A later analysis assigned V and J genes by comparing TCR nucleotide sequences with IMGT/GENE-DB human TR gene sequences. In a later analysis, CDR3 sequences and most-parsimonious VDJ recombination scenarios were assigned using the TCRdist pipeline. In a later analysis, each TCR beta chain was defined by its CDR3 amino acid sequence together with its V-gene family, and reads lacking a unique V-gene family were excluded. A later analysis removed 550 to 700 highly shared, low-generation-probability nucleotide sequences to deal with suspected cross-contamination and a sequencing artifact. In a later analysis, a clonal expansion index for each public chain was calculated from normalized within-repertoire ranks of inferred template counts. In a later analysis, generation probabilities were computed with a VDJ recombination model fitted to out-of-frame rearrangements, and the resulting probabilities were checked against IGoR. In a later analysis, TCR-TCR, TCR-HLA and TCR-CMV co-occurrence was scored with hypergeometric tests, and a repertoire-size bias correction was applied to TCR pairs. To estimate false discovery rates, a later analysis permuted the HLA or CMV assignments 20 times. In a later analysis, co-occurring TCRs were grouped using DBSCAN, and TCRdist sequence similarity was added for clustering within HLA-allele-positive subsets. Repertoires with fewer than 30,000 or more than 120,000 public chains, plus five repertoires with anomalous nucleotide sharing, were excluded from co-occurrence clustering. TCRdb took this table from immuneACCESS and kept in-frame rearrangements with V and J called. Such tables lack part of the clones; where checked against another copy, unresolved V genes explain under half of the gap, and the rest is unexplained. The D gene and trimming were derived from the DNA, and the V and J assignments and clone size from that table. This sample has approximately 180,000 clones in its table, and 65% to 80% of those were observed once. The top ten clonotypes cover approximately 1.1% of the sample.

Concerning this clone: No cognate antigen has been identified for it. No base-level quality is on record; no much larger clone is a single base apart.

The rearranged segments are TRBV19 and TRBJ1-2; a stretch of 7 junction bases matches TRBD1. Sequenced material: PBMCs. The sequence came from a middle-aged woman in good health and CMV-seronegative. For the CDR3, the sequence is CASSMVGEYRGRGYTF. The DNA sequence reads TGTGCCAGTAGCATGGTAGGGGAGTATAGGGGGCGAGGCTACACCTTC. With the portions outside the CDR3 filled from the reference TRBV19 and TRBJ1-2 genes, the complete variable region becomes DGGITQSPKYLFRKEGQNVTLSCEQNLNHDAMYWYRQDPGQGLRLIYYSQIVNDFQKGDIAEGYSVSREKKESFPLTVTSAQKNPTAFYLCASSMVGEYRGRGYTFGSGTRLTVV.